This T cell receptor (beta chain) is drawn from a study of vaccination and CD4 T cells after COVID-19. As to this clonotype: Its antigen is still unknown.

The CDR3 totals 13 residues. The junction had 3 bases not matched to a gene; V was cut back by 10 bases and J by 5 bases. CDR1 is MNHNS and CDR2 is SASEGT in the germline V gene. Treatment given: roughly ten-day PBMC culture with coronavirus spike peptide pools or control peptides (ViraFEST assay). Sequenced with the Oncomine TCR Beta short-read assay was DNA taken from cultured CD4+ T cells. A single record per CDR3 protein comes from TCRdb applying MiXCR to the PCR reads. The sample has roughly 17,000 distinct CDR3 sequences, around 59% seen once; the top ten hold less than 9.5%. The sample was CD4+ T cells from blood, cultured in vitro. The origin of this receptor is a human donor who had recovered from COVID-19. The chain combines TRBV6-1 with TRBJ2-2; 11 bases map to TRBD2. This chain's CDR3 is CATGTSGTGELFF. DNA for the CDR3: TGTGCCACCGGGACTAGCGGAACCGGGGAGCTGTTTTTT.